This T cell receptor (beta chain) comes out of a study of blood T cell repertoires in COVID-19. The wider study: Sites across the United States, Italy and Spain contributed samples from acute and convalescent COVID-19. From T cells, B-cell-depleted T cells, or PBMCs came the material, which was cDNA or gDNA.

As processed by the authors: How many nucleated cells were present was estimated from reference gene primer amplification. Assay: immunoSEQ multiplex PCR; the TCRdb copy retains only in-frame clones and omits some. The V and J calls and the clone size are those of that table, but D and trimming were determined from the DNA. The sample has 73,000 or so clones; roughly 80% are singletons. Germline-derived CDR1 and CDR2 are SGHRS and YFSETQ. V was cut by 4 bases and J by 2 bases, with 13 bases left in between. This CDR3 has 14 amino acids. The sequenced material came from peripheral blood. This clonotype was sampled from a woman aged 60-75 years with acute or convalescent COVID-19. The genes are TRBV5-1 and TRBJ2-7; TRBD2 might be the D (6 bases). The CDR3 loop is CASSPEAGTYEQYF. The CDR3 DNA is TGCGCCAGCAGCCCGGAGGCGGGAACCTACGAGCAGTACTTC.